This T cell receptor (beta chain) was recovered during a study of cytomegalovirus exposure and HLA in healthy donors. The PCR had 60 Vbeta and 13 Jbeta primers. This table comes from immunoSEQ multiplex PCR, and its TCRdb copy is limited to in-frame clones, with some not included. The sample lists 150,000 or so clones, approximately 79% seen once, with roughly 4% in the top ten. Trimming took off 7 bases at V and 5 bases at J, with 17 bases between the two ends. This CDR3 comprises 13 residues. Germline V lookup: CDR1 GTSNPN, CDR2 SVGIG (reference sequence). This clonotype originated in a man between 18 and 29 years old in good health and CMV-seropositive. The V call is TRBV30, the J call TRBJ2-5, with a weak D call TRBD2 (5 bases). The sample taken for sequencing was PBMCs. CDR3 in amino acids: CASTDKTGETQYF. The CDR3 DNA sequence: TGTGCCTCAACTGACAAAACGGGGGAGACCCAGTACTTC.